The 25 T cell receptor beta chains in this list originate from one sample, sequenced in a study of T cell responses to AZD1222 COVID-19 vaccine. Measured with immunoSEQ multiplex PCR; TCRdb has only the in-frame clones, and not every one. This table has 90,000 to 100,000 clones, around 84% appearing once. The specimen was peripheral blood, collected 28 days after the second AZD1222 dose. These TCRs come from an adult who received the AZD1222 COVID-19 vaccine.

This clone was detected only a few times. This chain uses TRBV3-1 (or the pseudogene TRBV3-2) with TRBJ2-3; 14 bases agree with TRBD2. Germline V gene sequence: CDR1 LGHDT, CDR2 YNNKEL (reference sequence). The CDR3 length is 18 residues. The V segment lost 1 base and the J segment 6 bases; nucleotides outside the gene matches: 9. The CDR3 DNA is TGTGCCAGCAGCCAAGGACTAGCGGGGGGGAGCCTTAGGGATACGCAGTATTTT. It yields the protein CASSQGLAGGSLRDTQYF.

The CDR3 DNA reads as TGTGCCAGCAACCAGGGGTTTGAAGCTTTCTTT. Amino acids: CASNQGFEAFF. The V and J genes are TRBV6-5 and TRBJ1-1; perhaps TRBD1 as D (6 bases). CDR1 MNHEY and CDR2 SVGAGI come from the germline V gene. This CDR3 is 11 amino acids long. V gave up 7 bases and J gave up 7 bases, with 10 bases separating them.

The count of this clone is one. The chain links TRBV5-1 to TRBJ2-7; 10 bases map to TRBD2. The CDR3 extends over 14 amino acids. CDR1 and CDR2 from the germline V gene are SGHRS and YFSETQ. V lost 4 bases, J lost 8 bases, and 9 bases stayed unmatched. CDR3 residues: CASSVTGTSEQQYF. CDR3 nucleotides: TGCGCCAGCAGCGTAACCGGGACTAGCGAACAGCAGTACTTC.

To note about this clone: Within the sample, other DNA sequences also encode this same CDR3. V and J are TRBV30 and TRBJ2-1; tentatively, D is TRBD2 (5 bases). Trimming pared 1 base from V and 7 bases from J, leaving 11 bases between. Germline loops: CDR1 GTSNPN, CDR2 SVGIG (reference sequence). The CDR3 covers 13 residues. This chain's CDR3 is CAWSARTYNEQFF. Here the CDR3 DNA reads TGTGCCTGGAGTGCCAGGACTTATAATGAGCAGTTCTTC.

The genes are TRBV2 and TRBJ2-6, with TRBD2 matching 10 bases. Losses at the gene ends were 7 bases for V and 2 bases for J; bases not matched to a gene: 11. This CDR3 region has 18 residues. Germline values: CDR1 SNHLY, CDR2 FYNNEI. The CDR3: CASNLMVAGGAGANVLTF. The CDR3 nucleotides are TGTGCCAGCAACTTGATGGTAGCGGGAGGTGCTGGGGCCAACGTCCTGACTTTC. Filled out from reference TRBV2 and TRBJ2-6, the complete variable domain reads EPEVTQTPSHQVTQMGQEVILRCVPISNHLYFYWYRQILGQKVEFLVSFYNNEISEKSEIFDDQFSVERPDGSNFTLKIRSTKLEDSAMYFCASNLMVAGGAGANVLTFGAGSRLTVL.

Here the CDR3 DNA reads TGTGCCAGCAGTTTAGCGCGGAGGACTGAAGCTTTCTTT. It specifies CASSLARRTEAFF. V and J are TRBV12-3 or TRBV12-4 and TRBJ1-1; D is unresolved. V was trimmed by 0 bases and J by 5 bases, leaving 7 bases between them. This CDR3 is built from 13 residues.

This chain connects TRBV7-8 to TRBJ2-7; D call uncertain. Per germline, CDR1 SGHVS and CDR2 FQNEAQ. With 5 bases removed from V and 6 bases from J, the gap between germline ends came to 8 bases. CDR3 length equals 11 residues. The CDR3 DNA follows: TGTGCCAGCAGCCTACGCGGCGAGCAGTACTTC. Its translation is CASSLRGEQYF.

The CDR3: CASSPISWTDTQYF. Here the CDR3 DNA reads TGCGCCAGCAGCCCCATATCTTGGACAGATACGCAGTATTTT. The rearrangement joins TRBV10-1 to TRBJ2-3, with D hard to call. CDR1 WNHNN and CDR2 SYGVQD come from the germline V gene (reference sequence). Trimming removed 6 bases from V and 3 bases from J, with 13 bases in between. The CDR3 runs to 14 residues.

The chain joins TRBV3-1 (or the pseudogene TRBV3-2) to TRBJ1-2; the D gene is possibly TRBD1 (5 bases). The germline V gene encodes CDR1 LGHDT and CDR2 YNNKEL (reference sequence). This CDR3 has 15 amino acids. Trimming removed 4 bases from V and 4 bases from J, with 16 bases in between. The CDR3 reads CASSPPGPNLYGYTF. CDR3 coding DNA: TGTGCCAGCAGCCCCCCGGGACCCAATCTCTATGGCTACACCTTC.

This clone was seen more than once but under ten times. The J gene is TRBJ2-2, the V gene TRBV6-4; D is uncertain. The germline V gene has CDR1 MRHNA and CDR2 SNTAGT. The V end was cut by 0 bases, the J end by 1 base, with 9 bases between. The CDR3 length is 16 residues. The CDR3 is CASSDSTVGNTGELFF. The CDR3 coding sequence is TGTGCCAGCAGTGACTCGACGGTCGGGAACACCGGGGAGCTGTTTTTT.

The CDR3 DNA reads as TGTGCCAGCAGCTCGATACCAGCTTCCTACGAGCAGTACTTC. Protein product: CASSSIPASYEQYF. J is TRBJ2-7 and V is TRBV7-2, with D hard to call. The CDR3 sequence is 14 residues long. CDR1 SGHTA and CDR2 FQGNSA come from the germline V gene. The ends were cut back, 4 bases at V and 1 base at J, with 11 bases in the middle.

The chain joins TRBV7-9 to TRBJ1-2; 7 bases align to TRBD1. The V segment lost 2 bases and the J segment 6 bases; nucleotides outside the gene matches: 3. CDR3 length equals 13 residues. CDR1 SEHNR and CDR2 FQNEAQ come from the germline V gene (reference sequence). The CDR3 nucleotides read TGTGCCAGCAGCTTACGACAGGGAAATGGCTACACCTTC. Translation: CASSLRQGNGYTF. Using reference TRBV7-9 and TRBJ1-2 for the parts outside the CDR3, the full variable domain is DTGVSQNPRHKITKRGQNVTFRCDPISEHNRLYWYRQTLGQGPEFLTYFQNEAQLEKSRLLSDRFSAERPKGSFSTLEIQRTEQGDSAMYLCASSLRQGNGYTFGSGTRLTVV.

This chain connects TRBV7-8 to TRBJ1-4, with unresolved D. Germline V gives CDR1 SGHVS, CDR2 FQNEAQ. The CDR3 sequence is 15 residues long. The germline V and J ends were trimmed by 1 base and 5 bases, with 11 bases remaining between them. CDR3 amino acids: CASSLVRGGNEKLFF. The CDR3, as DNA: TGTGCCAGCAGCTTAGTCCGGGGAGGGAATGAAAAACTGTTTTTT. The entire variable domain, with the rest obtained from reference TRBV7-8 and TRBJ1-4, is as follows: GAGVSQSPRYKVAKRGQDVALRCDPISGHVSLFWYQQALGQGPEFLTYFQNEAQLDKSGLPSDRFFAERPEGSVSTLKIQRTQQEDSAVYLCASSLVRGGNEKLFFGSGTQLSVL.

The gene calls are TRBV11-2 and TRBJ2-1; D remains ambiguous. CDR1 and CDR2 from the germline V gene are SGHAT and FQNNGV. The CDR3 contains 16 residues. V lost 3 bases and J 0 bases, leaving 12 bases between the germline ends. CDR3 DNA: TGTGCCAGCAGCTTCCGTGACAAAAGCTCCTACAATGAGCAGTTCTTC. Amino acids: CASSFRDKSSYNEQFF.

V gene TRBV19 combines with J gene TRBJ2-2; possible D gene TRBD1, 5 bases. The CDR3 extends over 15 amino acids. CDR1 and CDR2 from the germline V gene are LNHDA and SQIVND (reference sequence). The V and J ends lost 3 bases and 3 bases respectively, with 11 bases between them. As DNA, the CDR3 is TGTGCCAGTAGTATTCGGGTGACAGACACCGGGGAGCTGTTTTTT. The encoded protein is CASSIRVTDTGELFF.

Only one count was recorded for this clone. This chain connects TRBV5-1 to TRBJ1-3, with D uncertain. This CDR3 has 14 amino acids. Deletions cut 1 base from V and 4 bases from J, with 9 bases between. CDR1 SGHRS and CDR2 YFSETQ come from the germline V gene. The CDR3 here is CASSLSGMGNTIYF. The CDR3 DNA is TGCGCCAGCAGCTTGTCGGGGATGGGAAACACCATATATTTT.

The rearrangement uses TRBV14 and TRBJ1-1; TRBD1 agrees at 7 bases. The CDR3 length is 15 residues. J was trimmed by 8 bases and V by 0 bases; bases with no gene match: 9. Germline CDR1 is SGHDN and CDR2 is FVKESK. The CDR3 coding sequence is TGTGCCAGCAGCCAAGATATGCCAGGGGGGGTAGAAGCTTTCTTT. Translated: CASSQDMPGGVEAFF.

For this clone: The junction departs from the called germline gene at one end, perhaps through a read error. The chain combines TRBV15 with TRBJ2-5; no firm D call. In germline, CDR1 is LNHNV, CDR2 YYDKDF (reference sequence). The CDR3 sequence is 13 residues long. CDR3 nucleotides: TGTGCCACCAGCAGAGAGGCAGGAGAGCCCCAGTACTTC. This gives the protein CATSREAGEPQYF.

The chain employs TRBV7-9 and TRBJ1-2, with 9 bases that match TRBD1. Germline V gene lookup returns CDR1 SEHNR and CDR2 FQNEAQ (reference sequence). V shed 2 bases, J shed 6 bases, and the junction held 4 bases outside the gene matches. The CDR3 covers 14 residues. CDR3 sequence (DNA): TGTGCCAGCAGCTTATTGGGACAGGGCAATGGCTACACCTTC. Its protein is CASSLLGQGNGYTF.

CDR3: CASSPPGLEQYF. CDR3 in DNA: TGTGCCAGCAGCCCACCGGGACTTGAGCAGTATTTT. The J gene is TRBJ2-3, the V gene TRBV5-5; maybe TRBD2 (6 bases). CDR1 and CDR2 (germline): SGHKS, YYEKEE (reference sequence). The CDR3 has 12 residues. Trimming pared 4 bases from V and 11 bases from J, leaving 14 bases between.

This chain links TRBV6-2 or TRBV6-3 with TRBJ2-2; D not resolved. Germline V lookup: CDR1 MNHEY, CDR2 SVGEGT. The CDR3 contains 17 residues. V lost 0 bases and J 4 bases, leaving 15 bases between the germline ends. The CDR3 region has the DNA TGTGCCAGCAGTTACTCGGATCCTAGTAACCCCACCGGGGAGCTGTTTTTT. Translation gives CASSYSDPSNPTGELFF.

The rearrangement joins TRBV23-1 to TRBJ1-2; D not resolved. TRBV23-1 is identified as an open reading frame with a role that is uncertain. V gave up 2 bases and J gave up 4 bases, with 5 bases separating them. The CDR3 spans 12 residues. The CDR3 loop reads CASSQRLYGYTF. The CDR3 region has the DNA TGCGCCAGCAGTCAAAGGCTCTATGGCTACACCTTC.

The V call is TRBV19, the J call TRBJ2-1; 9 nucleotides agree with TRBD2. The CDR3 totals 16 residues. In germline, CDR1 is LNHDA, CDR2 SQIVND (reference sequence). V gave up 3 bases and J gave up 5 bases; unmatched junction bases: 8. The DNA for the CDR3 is TGTGCCAGTAGTATCGGGGGCGGGAGGGCCAACAATGAGCAGTTCTTC. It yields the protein CASSIGGGRANNEQFF.

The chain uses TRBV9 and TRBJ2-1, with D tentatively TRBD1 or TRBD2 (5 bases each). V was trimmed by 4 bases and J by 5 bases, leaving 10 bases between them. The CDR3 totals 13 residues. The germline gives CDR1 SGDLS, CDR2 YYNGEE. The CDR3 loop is CASSRGPNNEQFF. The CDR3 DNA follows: TGTGCCAGCAGCCGGGGACCCAACAATGAGCAGTTCTTC.

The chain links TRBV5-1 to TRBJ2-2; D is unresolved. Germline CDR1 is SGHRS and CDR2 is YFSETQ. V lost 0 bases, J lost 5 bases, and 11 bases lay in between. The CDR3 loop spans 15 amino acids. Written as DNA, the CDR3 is TGCGCCAGCAGCTTGGGGACCCCGAGGACCGGGGAGCTGTTTTTT. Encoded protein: CASSLGTPRTGELFF.